This entry is about one T cell receptor beta chain. What it binds is unknown. Sequencing was performed with immunoSEQ multiplex PCR; in TCRdb, only in-frame clones are kept and a portion is missing. The table records tens of thousands of clones, about 90% of them present only once. This entry is derived from a study of cytomegalovirus exposure and HLA in healthy donors. Germline V gene sequence: CDR1 MRHNA, CDR2 SNTAGT. The CDR3 sequence is 13 residues long. Trimming stripped 2 bases from V and 2 bases from J, with 5 bases between. General study findings and limits: In the approximately 120 validation repertoires, a later analysis found that first-cohort TCR clusters tended to co-occur. Associated with cytomegalovirus, according to the listing, were fewer than 200 TCR beta chains.

The rearrangement links TRBV6-4 to TRBJ2-3; D gene ambiguous. Material for sequencing was PBMCs. This receptor was identified in a young man in good health and CMV-seronegative. The CDR3 nucleotides are TGTGCCAGCAGTGACACTTTCACAGATACGCAGTATTTT. This sequence encodes CASSDTFTDTQYF.